This TCR beta chain was sequenced for a study of blood T cells in healthy people across ages. Findings and caveats of the study: Measured against age, TCR beta diversity per million T cells decreased in a roughly linear manner.

CDR3 length: 12 amino acids. V was pared by 7 bases and J by 6 bases, with 12 bases between. The V gene's germline CDR1 is DFQATT and CDR2 SNEGSKA (reference sequence). The authors ran a second PCR of about 6 to 11 cycles using a sample-barcoded 5' primer and a J-beta primer mix. TCRdb re-derived calls from the 5' RACE reads in MiXCR, one entry per CDR3 protein. The sample lists fewer than 600,000 distinct CDR3 sequences, 27% occurring once. This clonotype was found many times. The antigen remains undetermined. In addition, the sample was reused for a study of T cells of mothers and their children.

The V and J genes are TRBV20-1 and TRBJ1-4; no clear D gene. Input material: blood. This sequence was found in a boy aged 2 to 9 in good health. CDR3 nucleotides: TGCAGTGGTGTGGGGTCTTATGAAAAACTGTTTTTT. It codes for CSGVGSYEKLFF.